Included here is one TCR beta chain sequence, with context. Its antigen is undetermined. The sample is drawn from a study of shared clonotypes between healthy human individuals. Repertoires were generated with immunoSEQ multiplex PCR, while TCRdb's copy carries only in-frame clones and drops some. The sample lists fewer than 2.5 million clones, 93% occurring once. The CDR3 runs to 14 residues. From germline, CDR1 is SNHLY and CDR2 FYNNEI. Deletions cut 0 bases from V and 4 bases from J, with 8 bases between. Notes on the study in general: Larger richness was generally estimated for naive than memory subsets.

The receptor was derived from a man aged 18 to 35 in good health. Some clones in this sample may be carry-over from other donors' samples. Sequenced sample: naive CD4+ T cells from PBMCs. Subset meaning: CD45RA+ positively selected. The chain has TRBV2 and TRBJ2-3; maybe TRBD2 (6 bases). The CDR3 protein is CASSEAREADTQYF. CDR3 in DNA: TGTGCCAGCAGTGAAGCGAGGGAGGCAGATACGCAGTATTTT.